Following are 22 T cell receptor beta chains from one sample sequenced in a study of control samples from healthy donors and cancer patients. Repertoires were generated with immunoSEQ multiplex PCR, while TCRdb's copy carries only in-frame clones and drops some. The sample includes approximately 80,000 clones, 88% seen only once; the top ten take around 5.7%. The material sequenced was blood. These receptors were collected from a woman aged 50 to 65 in good health.

The chain combines TRBV2 with TRBJ1-6; TRBD1 aligns across 8 bases. Unmatched junction bases numbered 10, after V lost 8 bases and J lost 7 bases. This CDR3 has 15 residues. Germline CDR1 reads SNHLY; CDR2 reads FYNNEI. As DNA, the CDR3 is TGTGCCAGCGGGTCCGAGACAGGGGCGAATTCACCCCTCCACTTT. Translated, it gives CASGSETGANSPLHF.

V gene TRBV21-1 combines with J gene TRBJ1-1. TRBV21-1 is shown as a pseudogene. The CDR3 spans 12 residues. Written as DNA, the CDR3 is TGTGCCAGCAGCAAAGGATTCGGGGAAGCTTTCTTT. Translating it yields CASSKGFGEAFF.

V and J are TRBV6-5 and TRBJ1-5, with D perhaps matching TRBD1 (5 bases). The CDR3 runs 14 residues. V lost 0 bases and J 4 bases, leaving 7 bases between the germline ends. Germline values: CDR1 MNHEY, CDR2 SVGAGI. The CDR3 is CASSYSWGNQPQHF. The CDR3 DNA is TGTGCCAGCAGTTACTCGTGGGGGAATCAGCCCCAGCATTTT.

The rearrangement joins TRBV3-1 (or the pseudogene TRBV3-2) to TRBJ1-4, with D perhaps matching TRBD1 (5 bases). The V end lost 5 bases, the J end lost 17 bases, and 24 bases lay between the germline ends. CDR1 is LGHDT, CDR2 YNNKEL, per germline (reference sequence). The CDR3 is made up of 14 amino acids. CDR3 nucleotides: TGTGCCAGCAGCTCAACCGGTAGAGGGCAAGGGGCATTTTTT. It specifies CASSSTGRGQGAFF.

V usage is TRBV12-3 or TRBV12-4 and J usage is TRBJ1-1; unclear D gene. The V gene lost 4 bases and the J gene lost 11 bases, with 14 bases spanning the gap. The CDR3 spans 12 residues. CDR3 sequence reads: CASSYSRVGAFF. The CDR3 DNA reads as TGTGCCAGCAGTTATTCGAGGGTTGGTGCTTTCTTT.

The chain uses TRBV9 and TRBJ2-2; the D gene could be TRBD1 or TRBD2 (5 bases each). The CDR3 runs 16 residues. The V and J ends lost 8 bases and 2 bases respectively, with 19 bases between them. Germline assignment: CDR1 SGDLS and CDR2 YYNGEE. The CDR3 region is CASKDRDGLNTGELFF. CDR3 DNA: TGTGCCAGTAAAGACCGGGACGGCTTAAACACCGGGGAGCTGTTTTTT.

The genes are TRBV19 and TRBJ1-5, with a weak D call TRBD1 (6 bases). CDR1 and CDR2 (germline): LNHDA, SQIVND (reference sequence). The CDR3 is 17 amino acids. Trimming cost V 5 bases and J 0 bases, with 17 bases left between them. As DNA, the CDR3 is TGTGCCAGTAGTGAACAGGACAGCCACTATAGCAATCAGCCCCAGCATTTT. Protein: CASSEQDSHYSNQPQHF.

V and J are TRBV7-9 and TRBJ2-5, with TRBD1 matching 8 bases. Germline V gene lookup returns CDR1 SEHNR and CDR2 FQNEAQ (reference sequence). J gave up 3 bases and V 5 bases, and 8 bases lay outside the gene matches. The CDR3 extends over 15 amino acids. The CDR3, as DNA: TGTGCCAGCAGCCCGATTTCGGACAGGGAAGAGACCCAGTACTTC. Its protein is CASSPISDREETQYF.

The V call is TRBV19, the J call TRBJ1-6, with D perhaps matching TRBD1 (5 bases). Trimming cost V 3 bases and J 5 bases, with 17 bases left between them. Germline lookup yields CDR1 LNHDA and CDR2 SQIVND (reference sequence). This CDR3 has 17 amino acids. CDR3 in DNA: TGTGCCAGTAGTATCTATTCAGGGTATTTGAATAATTCACCCCTCCACTTT. Its translation: CASSIYSGYLNNSPLHF. Based on the CDR3 plus reference TRBV19 and TRBJ1-6, the full variable domain is DGGITQSPKYLFRKEGQNVTLSCEQNLNHDAMYWYRQDPGQGLRLIYYSQIVNDFQKGDIAEGYSVSREKKESFPLTVTSAQKNPTAFYLCASSIYSGYLNNSPLHFGNGTRLTVT.

The chain combines TRBV3-1 (or the pseudogene TRBV3-2) with TRBJ2-7; D perhaps matches TRBD1 (5 bases). There are 14 residues in the CDR3. The germline V gene encodes CDR1 LGHDT and CDR2 YNNKEL (reference sequence). With 1 base removed from V and 5 bases from J, the gap between germline ends came to 12 bases. CDR3 sequence reads: CASSQGKGRHEQYF. CDR3 bases: TGTGCCAGCAGCCAAGGAAAGGGGCGACACGAGCAGTACTTC.

This clone was counted only a few times. The CDR3 region has the DNA TGTGCCAGCCTTTGGACCCTCACAGATACGCAGTATTTT. It yields the protein CASLWTLTDTQYF. The chain couples TRBV2 to TRBJ2-3; unclear D gene. V was cut by 8 bases and J by 2 bases, with 11 bases left in between. CDR1 and CDR2 from the germline V gene are SNHLY and FYNNEI. The CDR3 covers 13 residues.

The J gene is TRBJ2-7, the V gene TRBV5-1, with D perhaps being TRBD1 or TRBD2 (5 bases each). This CDR3 is 14 amino acids long. V shed 1 base and J shed 1 base, with 9 bases lying between them. CDR1 is SGHRS and CDR2 is YFSETQ in the germline V gene. The CDR3 here is CASSLRDVSYEQYF. DNA of the CDR3: TGCGCCAGCAGCTTGCGGGACGTATCCTACGAGCAGTACTTC.

The chain links TRBV6-6 to TRBJ1-4, with TRBD1 matching 11 bases. Per the germline V gene, CDR1 is MNHNY and CDR2 is SVGAGI (reference sequence). This CDR3 spans 14 amino acids. The junction had 4 bases not matched to a gene; V was cut back by 5 bases and J by 8 bases. In nucleotides, the CDR3 is TGTGCCAGCAGTCGGACAGGGGGCGAAGAAAAACTGTTTTTT. Translating gives CASSRTGGEEKLFF.

V is TRBV27 and J is TRBJ2-1; tentatively, D is TRBD1 (6 bases). The CDR3 consists of 15 residues. Trimming stripped 6 bases from V and 7 bases from J, with 19 bases between. Germline CDR1 MNHEY, CDR2 SMNVEV (reference sequence). CDR3 protein: CASRRTGTASNEQFF. CDR3 DNA: TGTGCCAGCAGAAGAACAGGGACGGCTTCGAATGAGCAGTTCTTC.

The J gene is TRBJ2-2, the V gene TRBV5-5; 9 bases are a match to TRBD2. The germline V gene encodes CDR1 SGHKS and CDR2 YYEKEE (reference sequence). V lost 1 base, J lost 4 bases, and 5 bases stayed unmatched. The CDR3 spans 16 residues. CDR3: CASSLILAGITGELFF. DNA for the CDR3: TGTGCCAGCAGCTTGATACTAGCGGGTATCACCGGGGAGCTGTTTTTT.

The CDR3 spells CASSQDPVNYGYTF. Written as DNA, the CDR3 is TGTGCCAGCAGCCAAGATCCGGTAAACTATGGCTACACCTTC. The chain has TRBV3-1 (or the pseudogene TRBV3-2) and TRBJ1-2; D uncertain. In germline, CDR1 is LGHDT, CDR2 YNNKEL (reference sequence). CDR3 length: 14 amino acids. V was shortened by 0 bases and J by 2 bases, with 7 bases between the two germline ends.

This clone is deemed medium-sized. The CDR3 nucleotides read TGCGCCAGCAGCCAAGTCGAGGGCGGTGGCGAGCAGTACTTC. Translation gives CASSQVEGGGEQYF. V gene TRBV4-1 combines with J gene TRBJ2-7; TRBD2 is a possible D gene (5 bases). Looked up from germline, CDR1 is MGHRA and CDR2 is YSYEKL. The CDR3 has 14 residues. Trimming removed 1 base at V and 6 bases at J, with 13 bases between.

The chain couples TRBV19 to TRBJ1-6, with D possibly being TRBD1 (5 bases). This CDR3 has 19 residues. V was pared by 6 bases and J by 0 bases, with 21 bases between. Looked up from germline, CDR1 is LNHDA and CDR2 is SQIVND (reference sequence). As DNA, the CDR3 is TGTGCCAGTAGCACAAAACTTCACAGGTACTTCTCCTATAATTCACCCCTCCACTTT. It is translated as CASSTKLHRYFSYNSPLHF.

This clone was counted a single time. The chain carries TRBV3-1 (or the pseudogene TRBV3-2) and TRBJ2-3; D call uncertain. V gave up 5 bases and J gave up 2 bases, with 2 bases separating them. Germline CDR1 is LGHDT and CDR2 is YNNKEL (reference sequence). The CDR3 covers 11 residues. Here the CDR3 DNA reads TGTGCCAGCAGCGACACAGATACGCAGTATTTT. It yields the protein CASSDTDTQYF.

The count of this clone is one. The chain employs TRBV30 and TRBJ1-1, with D possibly being TRBD1 (5 bases). In germline, CDR1 is GTSNPN, CDR2 SVGIG (reference sequence). CDR3 length equals 15 residues. The V and J ends lost 1 base and 3 bases respectively, with 15 bases between them. DNA for the CDR3: TGTGCCTGGAGTGCCAAGGTCGCAGGGTACACTGAAGCTTTCTTT. Protein product: CAWSAKVAGYTEAFF.

This clone appeared once. The DNA for the CDR3 is TGTGCCAGCAGTGGGTCGGGGACTTACTATGGCTACACCTTC. Its translation: CASSGSGTYYGYTF. J is TRBJ1-2 and V is TRBV2, with a weak D call TRBD1 (5 bases). Trimming pared 4 bases from V and 3 bases from J, leaving 12 bases between. The CDR3 covers 14 residues. Germline lookup yields CDR1 SNHLY and CDR2 FYNNEI.

The rearrangement links TRBV4-2 to TRBJ1-1; a possible D gene is TRBD1 (5 bases). Germline CDR1 LGHNA, CDR2 YNFKEQ. The CDR3 contains 18 residues. Between the trimmed V and J ends, which lost 4 bases and 3 bases, there was a span of 24 bases. The CDR3 nucleotides read TGTGCCAGCAGCCCCCTTGGGGGGATCGGGGGAGAGTACACTGAAGCTTTCTTT. It codes for CASSPLGGIGGEYTEAFF.